Listed here is a single T cell receptor (beta chain). Its antigen is not known. This record belongs to a study of T cells in Graves' hyperthyroidism and ophthalmopathy. Overall study: Before any treatment, at initial diagnosis, peripheral blood was collected. Study findings and constraints: Ophthalmopathy and stable hyperthyroidism were separated by a 13 V-J model. Blood held most thyroid clonotypes expanded above 0.001 frequency.

V was trimmed by 6 bases and J by 8 bases, leaving 16 bases between them. This CDR3 comprises 13 residues. CDR1 is KGHSY and CDR2 is FQNENV in the germline V gene. Authors of the study amplified TCR beta CDR3 regions from RNA transcripts. TCR CDR3 underwent first-round RT-PCR with the HTBI primer set. TCRdb reprocessed the multiplex PCR reads with MiXCR, giving one entry per CDR3 protein. Of 150,000 or so distinct CDR3 sequences in the sample, roughly a fifth are singletons; the top ten hold around 69%. The chain has TRBV16 and TRBJ1-2; D not resolved. The material sequenced was blood. The TCR comes from a woman aged 50 to 60 with Graves' hyperthyroidism that later progressed to Graves' ophthalmopathy. CDR3 loop: CASRRAGTEGYTF. CDR3 coding DNA: TGTGCCAGCAGACGGGCTGGTACAGAAGGCTACACCTTC.